The 21 T cell receptor beta chains listed next were all sequenced from one sample in a study of molecular identifiers for immune sequencing clone quantification. TCRdb recomputed calls from the PCR reads with MiXCR, one row per CDR3 protein. The table includes approximately 550,000 distinct CDR3 sequences, about 25% detected once. The source material was naive CD8+ T cells from blood, with Jurkat cell RNA spiked in. Subset meaning: FACS-sorted CD8+CD4-CCR7+CD45RA+ naive T cells. Receptors originate from a human donor in good health. Some libraries in this study had Jurkat cell RNA spiked in.

Note on this clonotype: Since a much larger clone is just one base distant, this may be a read error. The J gene is TRBJ2-3, the V gene TRBV7-6; D is uncertain. The CDR3 sequence is 16 residues long. Germline values: CDR1 SGHVS, CDR2 FNYEAQ. The germline V and J ends were trimmed by 5 bases and 4 bases, with 19 bases remaining between them. CDR3 sequence reads: CASSPSESYRADTQYF. CDR3 nucleotide sequence: TGTGCCAGCAGCCCGTCAGAGAGCTATCGGGCAGATACGCAGTATTTT.

This clonotype was detected many times. The V gene is TRBV10-3, the J gene TRBJ2-7; TRBD2 might be the D (7 bases). The CDR3 extends over 13 amino acids. Germline V gives CDR1 ENHRY, CDR2 SYGVKD. V lost 10 bases and J 5 bases, leaving 18 bases between the germline ends. The CDR3, as DNA: TGTGCCACCTGGCGCGCGGGGGACAACGAGCAGTACTTC. Translation gives CATWRAGDNEQYF.

This chain joins TRBV20-1 and TRBJ2-5; 8 bases are shared with TRBD2. With 3 bases clipped from V and 2 bases from J, the junction kept 2 bases outside the gene matches. Germline V lookup: CDR1 DFQATT, CDR2 SNEGSKA (reference sequence). The CDR3 covers 13 residues. CDR3: CSASGREQETQYF. The DNA for the CDR3 is TGCAGTGCTAGCGGGAGGGAACAAGAGACCCAGTACTTC.

The CDR3 region has the DNA TGTGCCAGCAGCTTACGACTTGGGAACACTGAAGCTTTCTTT. Translating gives CASSLRLGNTEAFF. The chain uses TRBV13 and TRBJ1-1; D is undetermined. The CDR3 has 14 amino acids. The V end lost 2 bases, the J end lost 1 base, and 8 bases lay between the germline ends. Germline values: CDR1 PRHDT, CDR2 FYEKMQ (reference sequence).

This clonotype came up many times. This chain links TRBV7-9 with TRBJ2-7, with D possibly TRBD2 on 5 matching bases. Trimming pared 10 bases from V and 0 bases from J, leaving 10 bases between. Germline V CDR1 and CDR2: SEHNR, FQNEAQ (reference sequence). This CDR3 region has 12 residues. This CDR3 reads CATGGLSYEQYF. The CDR3 DNA is TGTGCCACCGGCGGGCTCTCCTACGAGCAGTACTTC.

In regard to this clonotype: A much larger clone is a single base away; this may be a read error. The V gene is TRBV5-6, the J gene TRBJ2-3; D is possibly TRBD1 (5 bases). The germline V gene has CDR1 SGHDT and CDR2 YYEEEE. The germline V and J ends were trimmed by 1 base and 0 bases, with 12 bases remaining between them. The CDR3 runs 16 residues. The CDR3 here is CASSLRSTVSTDTQYF. The CDR3 DNA is TGTGCCAGCAGCTTGAGGTCGACAGTTAGCACAGATACGCAGTATTTT.

Notes on this clonotype: A much larger clone lies one base from this, so it may be a read error. The V call is TRBV7-8, the J call TRBJ1-4; the D gene is possibly TRBD1 (6 bases). V gave up 8 bases and J gave up 5 bases, with 12 bases separating them. Germline values: CDR1 SGHVS, CDR2 FQNEAQ. The CDR3 spans 13 residues. The CDR3 sequence: CASCHRVNEKLFF. As DNA, the CDR3 is TGTGCCAGCTGTCACAGGGTAAATGAAAAACTGTTTTTT.

This clonotype was counted a few times. This chain connects TRBV20-1 to TRBJ2-7, with 7 positions matching TRBD1. The germline CDR1 and CDR2 sequences are DFQATT and SNEGSKA (reference sequence). This CDR3 has 14 residues. Trimming cost V 6 bases and J 4 bases; bases outside gene matches: 12. As DNA, the CDR3 is TGCAGTGCAGTCGGACAGGATCTTCTATACGAGCAGTACTTC. Its translation is CSAVGQDLLYEQYF.

The table lists this clonotype with a few counts. The V gene is TRBV7-9, the J gene TRBJ2-3, with TRBD1 matching 8 bases. The CDR3 loop spans 16 amino acids. With V trimmed by 5 bases and J by 2 bases, 9 bases remained unmatched. From germline, CDR1 is SEHNR and CDR2 FQNEAQ (reference sequence). The CDR3 here is CASSRTAGGNTDTQYF. The CDR3 DNA follows: TGTGCCAGCAGCCGAACTGCAGGGGGCAACACAGATACGCAGTATTTT.

V usage is TRBV2 and J usage is TRBJ2-3, with D perhaps matching TRBD1 (5 bases). The germline V gene encodes CDR1 SNHLY and CDR2 FYNNEI. The CDR3 contains 17 residues. Trimming removed 5 bases from V and 0 bases from J, with 18 bases in between. Here the CDR3 reads CASSRVGVGRSTDTQYF. In nucleotides, the CDR3 is TGTGCCAGCAGTCGGGTAGGGGTGGGTCGTAGCACAGATACGCAGTATTTT.

This clonotype has ten or more counts. The chain carries TRBV29-1 and TRBJ2-7; D ambiguous. Per germline, CDR1 SQVTM and CDR2 ANQGSEA. Trimming took off 0 bases at V and 4 bases at J, with 19 bases between the two ends. The CDR3 has 16 residues. CDR3 DNA sequence: TGCAGCGTTGAAGATCGATCCCGGGCCCCAAAGTACGAGCAGTACTTC. Protein product: CSVEDRSRAPKYEQYF.

This clonotype was picked up many times. The chain recombines TRBV12-3 or TRBV12-4 with TRBJ1-2; D ambiguous. The CDR3 consists of 13 residues. V was clipped by 2 bases and J by 2 bases, with 6 bases between them. CDR3 amino acids: CASSLPQNYGYTF. In nucleotides, the CDR3 is TGTGCCAGCAGTTTACCACAGAACTATGGCTACACCTTC.

This clonotype has just a few counts. A clone one base away is much larger, so this may be a read error. The chain combines TRBV28 with TRBJ2-2; maybe TRBD1 (5 bases). The CDR3 loop spans 15 amino acids. CDR1 MDHEN and CDR2 SYDVKM come from the germline V gene. CDR3 in DNA: TGTGCCAGCAGTATATGGGGCATGAACACCGGGGAGCTGTTTTTT. This encodes CASSIWGMNTGELFF. Combining the CDR3 with reference TRBV28 and TRBJ2-2 gives the whole variable domain DVKVTQSSRYLVKRTGEKVFLECVQDMDHENMFWYRQDPGLGLRLIYFSYDVKMKEKGDIPEGYSVSREKKERFSLILESASTNQTSMYLCASSIWGMNTGELFFGEGSRLTVL.

Many counts were recorded for this clonotype. The CDR3 loop is CSARVDSAVRVADTQYF. CDR3 in DNA: TGCAGTGCTAGAGTAGACTCAGCAGTCAGGGTCGCAGATACGCAGTATTTT. This sequence joins TRBV20-1 and TRBJ2-3, with a possible D match to TRBD1 (5 bases). V gave up 1 base and J gave up 4 bases, with 21 bases separating them. Germline V gene data show CDR1 as DFQATT and CDR2 as SNEGSKA (reference sequence). This CDR3 region has 17 residues.

This sequence joins TRBV7-9 and TRBJ2-3, with a possible D match to TRBD2 (6 bases). Germline CDR1 and CDR2: SEHNR and FQNEAQ (reference sequence). The V end was cut by 5 bases, the J end by 4 bases, with 22 bases between. This CDR3 spans 17 amino acids. The CDR3 bases are TGTGCCAGCAGCCCACCGCGTGGCACTTCGGGGGCAGATACGCAGTATTTT. This codes for CASSPPRGTSGADTQYF.

The genes are TRBV5-4 and TRBJ2-2; 8 bases match TRBD1. This CDR3 is built from 16 residues. Germline CDR1 reads SGHNT; CDR2 reads YYREEE (reference sequence). Trimming took 3 bases from V and 2 from J; bases not matched to a gene: 6. The CDR3 DNA sequence: TGTGCCAGCAGCTCTGACAGGGGCCCTAACACCGGGGAGCTGTTTTTT. Its translation is CASSSDRGPNTGELFF.

Only a few counts were recorded for this clonotype. It may be a read error: a sequence one base away is much more abundant. V usage is TRBV29-1 and J usage is TRBJ2-2; TRBD2 aligns across 7 bases. V trimming: 0 bases; J trimming: 2 bases; junction bases outside the gene matches: 6. This CDR3 is built from 16 residues. Germline assignment: CDR1 SQVTM and CDR2 ANQGSEA. The CDR3 DNA reads as TGCAGCGTTGAAGATTGGACTAGAATAAACACCGGGGAGCTGTTTTTT. Protein: CSVEDWTRINTGELFF.

This clonotype occurred a few times. This rearrangement joins TRBV18 to TRBJ1-1; maybe TRBD1 (5 bases). The CDR3 loop spans 14 amino acids. The V gene lost 6 bases and the J gene lost 7 bases, with 18 bases spanning the gap. CDR1 is KGHSH and CDR2 is LQKENI in the germline V gene. The CDR3 loop reads CASSPAWGGDEAFF. For the CDR3, the DNA is TGTGCCAGCTCCCCGGCGTGGGGGGGGGATGAAGCTTTCTTT.

This clonotype was seen more than once but under ten times. This rearrangement joins TRBV28 to TRBJ2-1; TRBD2 matches at 7 bases. Germline V gene sequence: CDR1 MDHEN, CDR2 SYDVKM. CDR3 length equals 14 residues. V gave up 8 bases and J gave up 4 bases; unmatched junction bases: 8. CDR3 residues: CASGAGLPYNEQFF. CDR3 nucleotide sequence: TGTGCCAGCGGAGCGGGATTACCTTACAATGAGCAGTTCTTC.

This clonotype showed up just a few times. This chain uses TRBV5-1 with TRBJ2-1, with TRBD2 identical over 8 bases. This CDR3 is 17 amino acids long. V was clipped by 4 bases and J by 2 bases; unmatched bases: 11. The germline V gene has CDR1 SGHRS and CDR2 YFSETQ. The CDR3 nucleotides read TGCGCCAGCAGCCCGAGTTCCGGGACTAGGGCCTACAATGAGCAGTTCTTC. The encoded protein is CASSPSSGTRAYNEQFF.

V and J are TRBV9 and TRBJ2-7; D is uncertain. The V end was cut by 0 bases, the J end by 6 bases, with 10 bases between. Germline V CDR1 and CDR2: SGDLS, YYNGEE. The CDR3 spans 13 residues. The CDR3 loop is CASSVASLSEQYF. CDR3 DNA sequence: TGTGCCAGCAGCGTAGCGTCCCTGAGCGAGCAGTACTTC.